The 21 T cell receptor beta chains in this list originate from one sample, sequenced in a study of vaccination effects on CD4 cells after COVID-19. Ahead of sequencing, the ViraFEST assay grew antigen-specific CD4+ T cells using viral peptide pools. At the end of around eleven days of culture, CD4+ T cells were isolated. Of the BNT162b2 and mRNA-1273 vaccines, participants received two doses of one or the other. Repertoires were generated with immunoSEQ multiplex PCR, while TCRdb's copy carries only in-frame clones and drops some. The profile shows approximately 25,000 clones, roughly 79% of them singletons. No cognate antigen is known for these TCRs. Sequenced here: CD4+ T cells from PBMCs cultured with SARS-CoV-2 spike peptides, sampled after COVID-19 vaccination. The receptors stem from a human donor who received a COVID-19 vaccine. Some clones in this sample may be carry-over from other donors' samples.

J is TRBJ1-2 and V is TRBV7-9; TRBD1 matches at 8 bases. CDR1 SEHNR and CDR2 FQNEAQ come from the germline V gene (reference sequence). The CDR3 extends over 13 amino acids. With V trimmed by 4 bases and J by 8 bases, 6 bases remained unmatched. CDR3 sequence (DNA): TGTGCCAGCAGCTCCAAACAGGGGGTCGGCTACACCTTC. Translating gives CASSSKQGVGYTF. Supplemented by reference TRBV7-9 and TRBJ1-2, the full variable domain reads DTGVSQNPRHKITKRGQNVTFRCDPISEHNRLYWYRQTLGQGPEFLTYFQNEAQLEKSRLLSDRFSAERPKGSFSTLEIQRTEQGDSAMYLCASSSKQGVGYTFGSGTRLTVV.

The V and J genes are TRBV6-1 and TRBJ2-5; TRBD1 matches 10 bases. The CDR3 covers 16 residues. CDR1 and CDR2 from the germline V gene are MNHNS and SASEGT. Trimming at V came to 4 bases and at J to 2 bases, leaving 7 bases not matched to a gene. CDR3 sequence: CASSVGQGVIQETQYF. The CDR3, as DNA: TGTGCCAGCAGTGTAGGACAGGGGGTAATTCAAGAGACCCAGTACTTC.

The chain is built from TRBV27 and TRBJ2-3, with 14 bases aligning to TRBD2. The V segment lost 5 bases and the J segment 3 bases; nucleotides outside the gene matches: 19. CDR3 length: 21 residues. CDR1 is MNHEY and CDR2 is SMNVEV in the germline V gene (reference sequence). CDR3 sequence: CASSTQLLGLAGDGWTDTQYF. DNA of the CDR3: TGTGCCAGCAGTACGCAACTCCTGGGACTAGCGGGGGACGGGTGGACAGATACGCAGTATTTT.

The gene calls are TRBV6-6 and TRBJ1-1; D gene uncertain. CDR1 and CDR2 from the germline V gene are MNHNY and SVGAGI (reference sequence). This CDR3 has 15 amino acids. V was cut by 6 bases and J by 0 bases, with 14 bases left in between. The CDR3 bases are TGTGCCAGCAGCGCCGGTGGACGGGTGAACACTGAAGCTTTCTTT. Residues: CASSAGGRVNTEAFF.

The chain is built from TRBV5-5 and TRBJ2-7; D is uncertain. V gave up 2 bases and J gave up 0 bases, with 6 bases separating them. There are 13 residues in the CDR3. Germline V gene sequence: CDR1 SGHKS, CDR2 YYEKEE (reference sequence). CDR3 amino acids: CASSFAGSYEQYV. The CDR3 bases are TGTGCCAGCAGCTTTGCCGGCTCCTACGAGCAGTACGTC.

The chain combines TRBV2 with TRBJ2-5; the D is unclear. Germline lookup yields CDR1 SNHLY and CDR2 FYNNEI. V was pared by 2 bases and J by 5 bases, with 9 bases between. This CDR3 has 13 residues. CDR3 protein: CASSEQAGETQYF. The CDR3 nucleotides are TGTGCCAGCAGTGAACAGGCTGGCGAGACCCAGTACTTC.

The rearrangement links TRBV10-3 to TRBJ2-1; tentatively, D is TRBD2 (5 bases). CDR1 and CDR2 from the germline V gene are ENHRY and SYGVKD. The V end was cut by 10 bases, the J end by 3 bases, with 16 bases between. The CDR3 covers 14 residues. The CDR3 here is CATTADAGYNEQFF. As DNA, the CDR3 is TGTGCCACCACCGCCGACGCGGGCTACAATGAGCAGTTCTTC.

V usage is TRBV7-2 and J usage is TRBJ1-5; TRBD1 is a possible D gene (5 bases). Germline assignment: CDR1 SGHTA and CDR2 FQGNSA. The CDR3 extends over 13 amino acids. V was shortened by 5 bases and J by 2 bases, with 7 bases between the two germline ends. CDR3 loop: CASSVQGNQPQHF. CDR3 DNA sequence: TGTGCCAGCAGCGTACAGGGCAATCAGCCCCAGCATTTT. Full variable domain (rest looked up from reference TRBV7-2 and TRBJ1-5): GAGVSQSPSNKVTEKGKDVELRCDPISGHTALYWYRQSLGQGLEFLIYFQGNSAPDKSGLPSDRFSAERTGGSVSTLTIQRTQQEDSAVYLCASSVQGNQPQHFGDGTRLSIL.

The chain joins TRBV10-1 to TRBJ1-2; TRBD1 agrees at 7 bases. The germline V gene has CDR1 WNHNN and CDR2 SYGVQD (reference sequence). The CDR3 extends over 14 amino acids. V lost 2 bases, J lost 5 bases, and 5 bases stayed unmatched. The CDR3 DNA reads TGCGCCAGCAGTGAGATAACAGGGGTGTATGGCTACACCTTC. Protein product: CASSEITGVYGYTF.

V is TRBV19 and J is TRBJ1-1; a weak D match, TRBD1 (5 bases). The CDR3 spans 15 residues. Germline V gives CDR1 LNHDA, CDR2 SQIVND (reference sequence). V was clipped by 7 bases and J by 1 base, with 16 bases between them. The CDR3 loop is CASTPGVRGNTEAFF. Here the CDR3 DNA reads TGTGCCAGTACCCCCGGGGTTAGGGGGAACACTGAAGCTTTCTTT.

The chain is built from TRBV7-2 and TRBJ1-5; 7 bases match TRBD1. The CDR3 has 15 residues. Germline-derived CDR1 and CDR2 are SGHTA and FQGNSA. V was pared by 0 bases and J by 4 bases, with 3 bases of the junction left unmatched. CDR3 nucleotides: TGTGCCAGCAGCTTAGCTCGACAGGGAAATCAGCCCCAGCATTTT. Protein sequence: CASSLARQGNQPQHF. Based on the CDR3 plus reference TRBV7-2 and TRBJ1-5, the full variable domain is GAGVSQSPSNKVTEKGKDVELRCDPISGHTALYWYRQSLGQGLEFLIYFQGNSAPDKSGLPSDRFSAERTGGSVSTLTIQRTQQEDSAVYLCASSLARQGNQPQHFGDGTRLSIL.

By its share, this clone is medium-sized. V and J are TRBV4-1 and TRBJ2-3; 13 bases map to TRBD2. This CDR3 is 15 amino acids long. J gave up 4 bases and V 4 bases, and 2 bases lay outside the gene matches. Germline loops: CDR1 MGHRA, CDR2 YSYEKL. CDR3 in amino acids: CASSPLAGGADTQYF. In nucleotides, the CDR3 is TGCGCCAGCAGCCCACTAGCGGGGGGGGCAGATACGCAGTATTTT.

The CDR3 coding sequence is TGTGCCAGCAGCTTACGGGAGACTTACAATGAGCAGTTCTTC. It specifies CASSLRETYNEQFF. The chain employs TRBV3-1 (or the pseudogene TRBV3-2) and TRBJ2-1; tentative D call: TRBD2 (6 bases). Trimming stripped 5 bases from V and 4 bases from J, with 12 bases between. CDR1 LGHDT and CDR2 YNNKEL come from the germline V gene (reference sequence). The CDR3 contains 14 residues.

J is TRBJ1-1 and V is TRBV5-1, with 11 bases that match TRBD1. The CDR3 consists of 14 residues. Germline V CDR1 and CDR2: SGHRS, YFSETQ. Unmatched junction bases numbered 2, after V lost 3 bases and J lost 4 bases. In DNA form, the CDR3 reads TGCGCCAGCAGCTGGGGGACAGGGGGCACTGAAGCTTTCTTT. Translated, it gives CASSWGTGGTEAFF.

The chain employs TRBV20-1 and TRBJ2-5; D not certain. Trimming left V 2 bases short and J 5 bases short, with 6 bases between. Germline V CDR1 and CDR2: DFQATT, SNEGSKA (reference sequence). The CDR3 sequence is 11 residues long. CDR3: CSARMGETQYF. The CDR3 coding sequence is TGCAGTGCTAGAATGGGGGAGACCCAGTACTTC.

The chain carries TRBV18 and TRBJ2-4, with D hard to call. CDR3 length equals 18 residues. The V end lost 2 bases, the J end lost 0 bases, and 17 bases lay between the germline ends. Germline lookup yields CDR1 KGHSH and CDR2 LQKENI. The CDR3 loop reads CASSPRWTVPQAKNIQYF. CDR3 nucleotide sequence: TGTGCCAGCTCACCAAGGTGGACCGTCCCTCAAGCCAAAAACATTCAGTACTTC.

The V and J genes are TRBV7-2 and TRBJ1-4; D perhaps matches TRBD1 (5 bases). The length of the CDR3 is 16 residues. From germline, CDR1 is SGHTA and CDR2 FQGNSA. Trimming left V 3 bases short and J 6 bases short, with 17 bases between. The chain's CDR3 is CASSFLGTFTDEKLFF. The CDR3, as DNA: TGTGCCAGCAGCTTCCTAGGGACTTTCACGGATGAAAAACTGTTTTTT.

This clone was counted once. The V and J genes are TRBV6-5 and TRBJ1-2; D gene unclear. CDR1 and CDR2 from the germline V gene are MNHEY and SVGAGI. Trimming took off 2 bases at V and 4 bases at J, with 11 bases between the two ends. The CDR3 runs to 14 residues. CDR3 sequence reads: CASSYKGDGYGYTF. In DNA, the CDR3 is TGTGCCAGCAGTTACAAGGGCGACGGCTATGGCTACACCTTC.

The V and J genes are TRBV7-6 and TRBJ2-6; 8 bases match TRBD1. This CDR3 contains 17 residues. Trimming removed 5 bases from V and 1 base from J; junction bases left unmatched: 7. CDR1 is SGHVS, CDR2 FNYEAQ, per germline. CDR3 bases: TGTGCCAGCAGCCGAACCACAGGGGGATCTGGGGCCAACGTCCTGACTTTC. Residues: CASSRTTGGSGANVLTF. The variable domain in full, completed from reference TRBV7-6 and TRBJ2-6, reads GAGVSQSPRYKVTKRGQDVALRCDPISGHVSLYWYRQALGQGPEFLTYFNYEAQQDKSGLPNDRFSAERPEGSISTLTIQRTEQRDSAMYRCASSRTTGGSGANVLTFGAGSRLTVL.

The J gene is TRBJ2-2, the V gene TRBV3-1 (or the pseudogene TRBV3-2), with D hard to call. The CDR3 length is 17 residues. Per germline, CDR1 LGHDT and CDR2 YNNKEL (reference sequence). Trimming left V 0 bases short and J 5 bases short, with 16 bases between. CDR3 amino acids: CASSQDQGWVATGELFF. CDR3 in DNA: TGTGCCAGCAGCCAAGATCAAGGGTGGGTTGCTACCGGGGAGCTGTTTTTT.

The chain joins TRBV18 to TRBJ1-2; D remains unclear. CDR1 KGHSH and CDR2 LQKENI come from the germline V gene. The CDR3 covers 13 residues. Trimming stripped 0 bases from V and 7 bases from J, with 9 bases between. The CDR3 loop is CASSPPQRFGYTF. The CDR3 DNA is TGTGCCAGCTCACCACCGCAGCGGTTTGGCTACACCTTC.